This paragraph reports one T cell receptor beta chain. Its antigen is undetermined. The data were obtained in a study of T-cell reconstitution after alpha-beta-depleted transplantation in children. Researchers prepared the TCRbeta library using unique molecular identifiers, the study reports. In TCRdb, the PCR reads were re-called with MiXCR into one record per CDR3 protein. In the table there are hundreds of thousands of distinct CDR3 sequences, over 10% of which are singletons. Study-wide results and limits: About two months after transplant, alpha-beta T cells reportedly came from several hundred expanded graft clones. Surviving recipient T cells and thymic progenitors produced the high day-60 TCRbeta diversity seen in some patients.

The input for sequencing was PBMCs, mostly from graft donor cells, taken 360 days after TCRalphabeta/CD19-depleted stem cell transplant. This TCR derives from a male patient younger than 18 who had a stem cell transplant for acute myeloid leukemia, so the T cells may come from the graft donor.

The CDR3 loop is CASSRQRLQFF. CDR3 in DNA: TGTGCCAGCAGTCGACAGAGGTTGCAGTTCTTC. The rearrangement uses TRBV12-3 or TRBV12-4 and TRBJ2-1; TRBD1 might be the D (5 bases). The CDR3 is 11 residues long. The germline V and J ends were trimmed by 5 bases and 12 bases, with 11 bases remaining between them.